Sequencing of this T cell receptor (beta chain) was carried out in a study of cytotoxic CD8 clonotypes in ibrutinib-treated CLL. Study at large: Among the patients, about a dozen presented as relapsed/refractory and roughly 14 as treatment-naive; around 18 showed unmutated IGHV.

V shed 5 bases and J 3 bases; nucleotides not matched to a gene: 3. The germline V gene has CDR1 MNHNY and CDR2 SVGAGI (reference sequence). This CDR3 spans 15 amino acids. In the case of this clone: The antigen remains unidentified.

Measured with immunoSEQ multiplex PCR; TCRdb has only the in-frame clones, and not every one. This repertoire shows 270,000 or so clones, roughly four fifths found once; its top ten account for around 5.3%. Whole-study findings and limits: Clonality went up at the time of ibrutinib response, stayed stable in sustained remission, and later dropped back toward its baseline level at progression.

This sequence joins TRBV6-6 and TRBJ2-1, with 11 positions matching TRBD2. The receptor comes from a human donor with chronic lymphocytic leukemia. Sequenced material: PBMCs, taken at disease progression, from a patient treated with ibrutinib. The chain's CDR3 is CASSRGLAVYNEQFF. The CDR3 DNA reads as TGTGCCAGCAGTAGGGGACTAGCGGTCTACAATGAGCAGTTCTTC.